Described below is a single T cell receptor beta chain sequence and its context. What it recognizes is unknown. The CDR3 extends over 11 amino acids. Per the germline V gene, CDR1 is SQVTM and CDR2 is ANQGSEA. V was pared by 3 bases and J by 4 bases, with 7 bases between. This specimen belongs to a study of OX40 agonist ivuxolimab in advanced cancers. Overall study: A history of anti-PD-1, anti-PD-L1 or anti-CTLA-4 therapy was acceptable, and 30% to 45% had some. Partial response was recorded in three patients: one hepatocellular carcinoma and two cutaneous melanoma cases. Study findings and constraints: Partial responders treated at 0.1-3.0 mg/kg exhibited clonal expansion among the lowest measured.

Some clones are missing from TCRdb's copy, which holds only in-frame ones; the method was immunoSEQ multiplex PCR. This sample has about 80,000 clones, with approximately 85% found just once. The input for sequencing was CD4+ or CD8+ T cells sorted from blood, taken in a trial of the OX40 agonist ivuxolimab. The TCR comes from an adult with an advanced solid tumor such as melanoma, head and neck, liver or kidney cancer. This sequence joins TRBV29-1 and TRBJ2-7, with a tentative D call TRBD2 (5 bases). The CDR3 spells CSVDTGYEQYF. The CDR3 DNA is TGCAGCGTTGACACGGGGTACGAGCAGTACTTC.